These 19 T cell receptor beta chains were sequenced from one sample in a study of cytomegalovirus exposure and HLA in healthy donors. The PCR ran on 60 Vbeta and 13 Jbeta primers. Profiled with immunoSEQ multiplex PCR; TCRdb holds only in-frame clones, not every one. The profile shows fewer than 250,000 clones, 60% to 85% of them singletons. The source material was PBMCs. The receptors derive from a woman aged 18-35 years in good health and CMV-seronegative.

This sequence joins TRBV9 and TRBJ1-1, with D perhaps matching TRBD1 (6 bases). Germline V gene data show CDR1 as SGDLS and CDR2 as YYNGEE. The ends were cut back, 4 bases at V and 1 base at J, with 14 bases in the middle. CDR3 size: 15 residues. The CDR3 here is CASSRSRGWNTEAFF. CDR3 DNA: TGTGCCAGCAGCCGTTCCAGGGGATGGAACACTGAAGCTTTCTTT.

There are a few counts of this clone. The chain has TRBV28 and TRBJ2-7, with TRBD1 as a possible D gene (6 bases). Per germline, CDR1 MDHEN and CDR2 SYDVKM. The CDR3 has 16 amino acids. The V end lost 4 bases, the J end lost 9 bases, and 25 bases lay between the germline ends. This CDR3 reads CASSWTAGDRTRWQYF. The DNA of the CDR3 is TGTGCCAGCAGTTGGACAGCCGGGGATCGGACACGGTGGCAGTACTTC.

The table lists this clone with a count of one. J is TRBJ2-7 and V is TRBV5-1, with a tentative D call TRBD1 (6 bases). V was trimmed by 4 bases and J by 2 bases, leaving 16 bases between them. This CDR3 comprises 15 residues. Germline CDR1 is SGHRS and CDR2 is YFSETQ. Here the CDR3 DNA reads TGCGCCAGCAGCACATCCGGGACACTGGCCTACGAGCAGTACTTC. This sequence encodes CASSTSGTLAYEQYF.

The chain is built from TRBV28 and TRBJ1-2, with D possibly being TRBD1 (6 bases). Germline V CDR1 and CDR2: MDHEN, SYDVKM. This CDR3 is 14 amino acids long. The ends were cut back, 3 bases at V and 1 base at J, with 9 bases in the middle. For the CDR3, the DNA is TGTGCCAGCAGTTTGTCAGGGGATAACTATGGCTACACCTTC. Translating gives CASSLSGDNYGYTF.

This chain links TRBV19 with TRBJ1-1, with 7 nucleotides matching TRBD1. Germline-derived CDR1 and CDR2 are LNHDA and SQIVND (reference sequence). There are 13 residues in the CDR3. J lost 9 bases, V lost 7 bases, and 11 bases had no gene match. CDR3 protein: CASKRDSEDKAFF. DNA of the CDR3: TGTGCCAGTAAAAGGGACAGTGAGGATAAAGCTTTCTTT. The variable domain in full, completed from reference TRBV19 and TRBJ1-1, reads DGGITQSPKYLFRKEGQNVTLSCEQNLNHDAMYWYRQDPGQGLRLIYYSQIVNDFQKGDIAEGYSVSREKKESFPLTVTSAQKNPTAFYLCASKRDSEDKAFFGQGTRLTVV.

This chain links TRBV7-2 with TRBJ2-2, with 9 bases lining up with TRBD1. The V segment lost 4 bases and the J segment 3 bases; nucleotides outside the gene matches: 3. Germline V gene lookup returns CDR1 SGHTA and CDR2 FQGNSA. CDR3 length: 15 residues. The CDR3 here is CASSSTGGDTGELFF. CDR3 DNA sequence: TGTGCCAGCAGCTCCACAGGGGGCGACACCGGGGAGCTGTTTTTT.

This clone was seen more than once but under ten times. This chain links TRBV9 with TRBJ2-5; 11 nucleotides line up with TRBD2. The CDR3 has 16 amino acids. V was pared by 0 bases and J by 2 bases, with 3 bases of the junction left unmatched. Germline values: CDR1 SGDLS, CDR2 YYNGEE. The CDR3 sequence: CASSVGLAGLQETQYF. The CDR3 DNA is TGTGCCAGCAGCGTAGGACTAGCGGGGTTACAAGAGACCCAGTACTTC.

This clone was counted once. The CDR3 region is CASSSTRNYGYTF. Here the CDR3 DNA reads TGTGCCAGCAGTTCTACGAGAAACTATGGCTACACCTTC. The rearrangement uses TRBV6-5 and TRBJ1-2; D not resolved. The germline V gene encodes CDR1 MNHEY and CDR2 SVGAGI. This CDR3 is built from 13 residues. Trimming took off 4 bases at V and 2 bases at J, with 8 bases between the two ends.

The rearrangement joins TRBV9 to TRBJ2-3; TRBD2 agrees at 8 bases. Losses at the gene ends were 0 bases for V and 2 bases for J; bases not matched to a gene: 8. Germline V gene sequence: CDR1 SGDLS, CDR2 YYNGEE. The CDR3 runs to 17 residues. CDR3 region: CASSVGISGTNTDTQYF. CDR3 DNA sequence: TGTGCCAGCAGCGTAGGGATTAGCGGGACAAACACAGATACGCAGTATTTT.

This rearrangement joins TRBV29-1 to TRBJ2-3; a weak D match, TRBD2 (5 bases). Trimming stripped 5 bases from V and 1 base from J, with 10 bases between. Germline-derived CDR1 and CDR2 are SQVTM and ANQGSEA. The CDR3 consists of 13 residues. The CDR3 bases are TGCAGCGTTCACGGAGGCGGCACAGATACGCAGTATTTT. This sequence encodes CSVHGGGTDTQYF.

The genes are TRBV27 and TRBJ2-2; tentative D call: TRBD2 (6 bases). In germline, CDR1 is MNHEY, CDR2 SMNVEV (reference sequence). This CDR3 is built from 14 residues. The V end lost 4 bases, the J end lost 5 bases, and 11 bases lay between the germline ends. CDR3 DNA sequence: TGTGCCAGCAGTTCCTCGGGGGTTACCGGGGAGCTGTTTTTT. Its protein product is CASSSSGVTGELFF.

The chain recombines TRBV6-5 with TRBJ2-5, with a possible D match to TRBD1 (5 bases). Germline V CDR1 and CDR2: MNHEY, SVGAGI. Deletions cut 8 bases from V and 2 bases from J, with 15 bases between. This CDR3 comprises 14 residues. CDR3 loop: CASSNPAGQETQYF. Here the CDR3 DNA reads TGTGCCAGCTCAAACCCAGCAGGGCAAGAGACCCAGTACTTC.

J is TRBJ2-1 and V is TRBV6-6; TRBD2 matches at 9 bases. V gave up 8 bases and J gave up 3 bases; unmatched junction bases: 8. Germline loops: CDR1 MNHNY, CDR2 SVGAGI (reference sequence). CDR3 size: 15 residues. Here the CDR3 reads CASVDSGGGYNEQFF. The CDR3 DNA reads TGTGCCAGCGTCGATAGCGGGGGTGGCTACAATGAGCAGTTCTTC.

For this clone: At the DNA level, this CDR3 is encoded by other sequences in the same sample as well. V gene TRBV18 combines with J gene TRBJ2-3; D is uncertain. The CDR3 is 14 residues long. Trimming left V 3 bases short and J 0 bases short, with 7 bases between. Germline V gene data show CDR1 as KGHSH and CDR2 as LQKENI. CDR3 coding DNA: TGTGCCAGCTCACCGGGCCTGAGCACAGATACGCAGTATTTT. Encoded protein: CASSPGLSTDTQYF.

The CDR3 here is CASSQDSGQVETQYF. Written as DNA, the CDR3 is TGCGCCAGCAGCCAAGATTCCGGACAGGTAGAGACCCAGTACTTC. The chain has TRBV4-1 and TRBJ2-5; 7 nucleotides match TRBD1. Trimming removed 0 bases from V and 4 bases from J; junction bases left unmatched: 5. CDR1 is MGHRA and CDR2 is YSYEKL in the germline V gene. This CDR3 has 15 amino acids.

A single count supports this clone. V is TRBV7-9 and J is TRBJ2-7; D may be TRBD1 (6 bases). Germline CDR1 and CDR2: SEHNR and FQNEAQ (reference sequence). The CDR3 is 12 amino acids. With 5 bases removed from V and 3 bases from J, the gap between germline ends came to 8 bases. The CDR3 protein is CASSMTGYEQYF. The CDR3 DNA is TGTGCCAGCAGCATGACAGGCTACGAGCAGTACTTC.

The rearrangement links TRBV5-5 to TRBJ2-3, with D maybe TRBD2 (7 bases). Trimming removed 2 bases at V and 4 bases at J, with 11 bases between. The germline V gene encodes CDR1 SGHKS and CDR2 YYEKEE (reference sequence). This CDR3 has 14 residues. CDR3 loop: CASSLGGGPDTQYF. The DNA of the CDR3 is TGTGCCAGCAGCTTAGGGGGGGGTCCAGATACGCAGTATTTT.

The chain has TRBV7-2 and TRBJ2-3; 8 bases align to TRBD2. This CDR3 is 19 amino acids long. Germline CDR1 reads SGHTA; CDR2 reads FQGNSA. J lost 4 bases, V lost 5 bases, and 20 bases had no gene match. The CDR3 DNA sequence: TGTGCCAGCAGCGCAACTAGCGGCCATGAGACCCACTATCCAGATACGCAGTATTTT. Protein: CASSATSGHETHYPDTQYF.

The gene calls are TRBV7-3 and TRBJ1-2; 11 nucleotides agree with TRBD1. Germline V lookup: CDR1 SGHTA, CDR2 FQGTGA. The ends lost 5 bases at V and 2 bases at J; junction bases unmatched: 4. There are 15 residues in the CDR3. The DNA for the CDR3 is TGTGCCAGCAGCCCAGGACAGGGGGCGAACTATGGCTACACCTTC. The encoded protein is CASSPGQGANYGYTF.